This is a list of T cell receptor beta chains from one sample in a study of blood T cell repertoires in COVID-19. Data came from immunoSEQ multiplex PCR; TCRdb stores just in-frame clones and leaves some out. The sample lists 200,000 to 300,000 clones; just under 85% were seen once. Sequencing was performed on peripheral blood. The receptors stem from a woman aged 55-69 years with active or convalescent COVID-19. The CDR3 runs from the conserved cysteine through the conserved F or W. D genes are given only for firm matches. Size tells how often a clone was seen (once, few, many) or the class of an expanded clone, and some rows leave it out.

clone size,V gene,J gene,D gene,CDR3 DNA,CDR3 protein
NA,TRBV19,TRBJ2-1,NA,TGTGCCAGTAGTTATGGGCAGGATTCCTACAATGAGCAGTTCTTC,CASSYGQDSYNEQFF
NA,TRBV29-1,TRBJ2-2,NA,TGCAGCGTTCGGAGAACAGGGTCTGGGGAGCTGTTTTTT,CSVRRTGSGELFF
NA,TRBV6-5,TRBJ2-7,TRBD1,TGTGCCAGCAGGAGGGGACAGGGCTACGAGCAGTACTTC,CASRRGQGYEQYF
once,TRBV2,TRBJ2-1,NA,TGTGCCAGCAGCGTAGGGGAATTCGAGCAGTTCTTC,CASSVGEFEQFF
NA,TRBV5-1,TRBJ1-4,TRBD1,TGCGCCAGCAGGCTCGGACAGGGATGGGAAAAACTGTTTTTT,CASRLGQGWEKLFF
NA,TRBV3-1/TRBV3-2,TRBJ1-1,NA,TGTGCCAGCAGCCAAATCCCCGGCCTCGGGGTTGAAGCTTTCTTT,CASSQIPGLGVEAFF
NA,TRBV28,TRBJ1-2,NA,TGTGCCAGCAGTTTAGACGGACTCGAGGTGCATGGCTACACCTTC,CASSLDGLEVHGYTF
NA,TRBV3-1/TRBV3-2,TRBJ1-3,NA,TGTGCCAGCAGCGAGGGACAAGGCAACACCATATATTTT,CASSEGQGNTIYF
NA,TRBV18,TRBJ2-5,NA,TGTGCCAGCTCACCCCGAGCGTACCAAGAGACCCAGTACTTC,CASSPRAYQETQYF
NA,TRBV10-2,TRBJ2-1,TRBD2,TGCGCCAGCATCCAAGGGGAGCGGGGGAACAATGAGCAGTTCTTC,CASIQGERGNNEQFF
NA,TRBV2,TRBJ1-5,NA,TGTGCCAGCAGTGAAAATACAGGGTTAGGACAGCCCCAGCATTTT,CASSENTGLGQPQHF
few,TRBV11-3,TRBJ2-3,NA,TGTGCCAGCAGCCCGGGGGTTGGCACAGATACGCAGTATTTT,CASSPGVGTDTQYF
NA,TRBV28,TRBJ2-3,TRBD2,TGTGCCAGCAGGCCGACTAGCGGGGGTTTAGATACGCAGTATTTT,CASRPTSGGLDTQYF
NA,TRBV6-5,TRBJ2-7,TRBD2,TGTGCCAGCAGTTACTCGCCTAGCGGCTCCTACGAGCAGTACTTC,CASSYSPSGSYEQYF
NA,TRBV18,TRBJ1-1,NA,TGTGCCAGCTCACCTAGGGGCCGTCAGGGGAACACTGAAGCTTTCTTT,CASSPRGRQGNTEAFF
NA,TRBV5-1,TRBJ2-3,TRBD2,TGCGCCAGCAGCTCAAGCGGGGGAGCCCGCACAGATACGCAGTATTTT,CASSSSGGARTDTQYF
NA,TRBV4-2,TRBJ2-3,TRBD2,TGTGCCAGCAGCCAAGATTCAGCCAGCGGGATCACAGATACGCAGTATTTT,CASSQDSASGITDTQYF
NA,TRBV7-3,TRBJ2-7,TRBD2,TGTGCCAGCAGCTTAAATGGAGCTAGCGGGAACGACGAGCAGTACTTC,CASSLNGASGNDEQYF
NA,TRBV11-3,TRBJ2-2,NA,TGTGCCAGCAGCTTAGGGGGGGGCGCCGGGGCCGGGGAGCTGTTTTTT,CASSLGGGAGAGELFF
NA,TRBV9,TRBJ2-7,TRBD1,TGTGCCAGCAGCGCCGACAGGGGGCGGGACGAGCAGTACTTC,CASSADRGRDEQYF
NA,TRBV21-1,TRBJ2-1,NA,TGTGCCAGCAGCAAAGGACAGGGGATTAATGAGCAGTTCTTC,CASSKGQGINEQFF
once,TRBV6-5,TRBJ1-5,TRBD1,TGTGCCAGCAGTAACTATGGACAGGAAAATCAGCCCCAGCATTTT,CASSNYGQENQPQHF
NA,TRBV7-8,TRBJ2-1,NA,TGTGCCAGCAGCTCCTCTAGAGATGAGCAGTTCTTC,CASSSSRDEQFF
NA,TRBV19,TRBJ2-3,TRBD2,TGTGCCAGTAGTAGTAGCGGGAGTTTATCAGATACGCAGTATTTT,CASSSSGSLSDTQYF
NA,TRBV27,TRBJ2-1,NA,TGTGCCAGCAGTTCCCCGTTTAGAGGATCGTATAATGAGCAGTTCTTC,CASSSPFRGSYNEQFF
NA,TRBV11-2,TRBJ2-5,TRBD1,TGTGCCAGCAGCTTAGGGACAGGGGATAAAGAGACCCAGTACTTC,CASSLGTGDKETQYF
NA,TRBV7-9,TRBJ2-1,TRBD1,TGTGCCAGCAGCGCCTCAGGGACAGGGTCCAATGAGCAGTTCTTC,CASSASGTGSNEQFF
NA,TRBV11-3,TRBJ1-3,NA,TGTGCCAGCAGCTTAGACGGGTTTTTTGGAAACACCATATATTTT,CASSLDGFFGNTIYF
NA,TRBV13,TRBJ2-3,TRBD2,TGTGCCAGCAGCGGAAGGTCTAGCGGGAGGCGTACGCAGTATTTT,CASSGRSSGRRTQYF
once,TRBV13,TRBJ2-1,TRBD2,TGTGCCAGCAGCTCCTTAGGGCGGGAGAGAGACAATGAGCAGTTCTTC,CASSSLGRERDNEQFF
NA,TRBV6-5,TRBJ2-1,NA,TGTGCCAGCAGTTACTCGGCTAGCTGGGGGCAGTTCTTC,CASSYSASWGQFF
once,TRBV2,TRBJ1-1,TRBD1,TGTGCCAGCAGCCGGGACAGGTCCATGAACACTGAAGCTTTCTTT,CASSRDRSMNTEAFF
few,TRBV28,TRBJ2-3,TRBD2,TGTGCCACCGGCACGGGACTAGCGGATACTAGCACAGATACGCAGTATTTT,CATGTGLADTSTDTQYF
NA,TRBV28,TRBJ1-3,TRBD1,TGTGCCAGCAGTTTATGGTGGACAGGATGGTCGGGAAACACCATATATTTT,CASSLWWTGWSGNTIYF
NA,TRBV6-6,TRBJ2-1,TRBD2,TGTGCCAGCAGTTCCCGACTAGCGGGAGTATATGAGCAGTTCTTC,CASSSRLAGVYEQFF
once,TRBV7-3,TRBJ2-1,NA,TGTGCCAGCAGCTTTACAGGGCTGGGAAATGAGCAGTTCTTC,CASSFTGLGNEQFF
NA,TRBV5-8,TRBJ1-1,NA,TGTGCCAGCAGCTTGCAGACGGCGGGTGAAGCTTTCTTT,CASSLQTAGEAFF
NA,TRBV2,TRBJ2-1,TRBD2,TGTGCCAGCCGACTAGCGGGAGCCTCCAATGAGCAGTTCTTC,CASRLAGASNEQFF
NA,TRBV2,TRBJ1-4,NA,TGTGCCAGTTGTGGGGAGAGTGAAAAACTGTTTTTT,CASCGESEKLFF
NA,TRBV18,TRBJ2-5,TRBD1,TGTGCCAGCTCTCTGGGACAGGGTGCTGGAGAGACCCAGTACTTC,CASSLGQGAGETQYF
once,TRBV28,TRBJ1-1,TRBD1,TGTGCCAGCACCCAAGGGGGACAGGGATACACTGAAGCTTTCTTT,CASTQGGQGYTEAFF
NA,TRBV15,TRBJ1-5,NA,TGTGCCACCAGCAGAGTACAGGGTCAGCCCCAGCATTTT,CATSRVQGQPQHF
NA,TRBV6-1,TRBJ1-4,NA,TGTGCCAGCAGTGGAAATACGGGGGGTTCGGGTGAAAAACTGTTTTTT,CASSGNTGGSGEKLFF
NA,TRBV19,TRBJ1-6,TRBD1,TGTGCCAGTAGTAATACAGGGGGACGGGGGGATTCACCCCTCCACTTT,CASSNTGGRGDSPLHF